The sequence of this TCR beta chain was determined in a study of T cells in localized non-small cell lung cancer. Study outcomes and limitations: Exceeding tumor, uninvolved adjacent lung had the highest T cell clonality. Among the top 100 tumor clones, a median 57 appeared in adjacent lung. Because sequencing included only one region (of the tumor), heterogeneity remains possible.

Clones were read by immunoSEQ multiplex PCR, and TCRdb kept only the in-frame ones, dropping some. In the table there are about 39,000 clones, around 79% of which are singletons. As for this clone: Its antigen is undetermined.

Germline values: CDR1 MDHEN, CDR2 SYDVKM. V gave up 2 bases and J gave up 1 base, with 14 bases separating them. The CDR3 loop spans 16 amino acids. The chain employs TRBV28 and TRBJ2-5; possibly TRBD1 or TRBD2 for D (5 bases each). The specimen comprised PBMCs, sampled before any cancer treatment. The clonotype was recovered from a woman aged 35-75 years with stage II squamous cell lung carcinoma. For the CDR3, the DNA is TGTGCCAGCAGTTTAGGGTCAGGGACCATCCAAGAGACCCAGTACTTC. It yields the protein CASSLGSGTIQETQYF.